This T cell receptor (beta chain) was obtained from a study of post-analysis software for immune sequencing data. Overall study: The cohort encompassed relapsing-remitting, secondary progressive and progressive-relapsing multiple sclerosis disease courses.

Study-level results: Normalized Chao1 diversity was significantly reduced in patients versus controls. Pronounced co-clustering by F measure was evident among identically batched samples. Patients showed TRBV5-6, TRBV5-1 and TRBV20-1 among a few TRBV segments more frequent than in controls.

The CDR3 has 16 residues. From germline, CDR1 is SGHTA and CDR2 FQGNSA. This clonotype was detected many times. Antigen specificity is unknown. The junction departs from germline at one end; a sequencing error may be responsible. The authors incorporated unique molecular identifiers into the TCR beta cDNA libraries. Out of 1 to 10 million T cells, roughly 0.5 million cDNA molecules were generated. One entry per CDR3 protein results from TCRdb running MiXCR on the PCR reads. The profile shows roughly 730,000 distinct CDR3 sequences, about 32% of them singletons. Sequencing was performed on blood. This sequence joins TRBV7-2 and TRBJ2-7; 8 positions agree with TRBD2. The receptor comes from a girl aged 10-17 years with multiple sclerosis. For the CDR3, the DNA is TGTGCCAGCAGCTTAGCGAATGCGGGAGGATCCTTCGAGCAGTACTTC. It encodes CASSLANAGGSFEQYF. The whole variable domain, filled in from reference TRBV7-2 and TRBJ2-7, reads GAGVSQSPSNKVTEKGKDVELRCDPISGHTALYWYRQSLGQGLEFLIYFQGNSAPDKSGLPSDRFSAERTGGSVSTLTIQRTQQEDSAVYLCASSLANAGGSFEQYFGPGTRLTVT.